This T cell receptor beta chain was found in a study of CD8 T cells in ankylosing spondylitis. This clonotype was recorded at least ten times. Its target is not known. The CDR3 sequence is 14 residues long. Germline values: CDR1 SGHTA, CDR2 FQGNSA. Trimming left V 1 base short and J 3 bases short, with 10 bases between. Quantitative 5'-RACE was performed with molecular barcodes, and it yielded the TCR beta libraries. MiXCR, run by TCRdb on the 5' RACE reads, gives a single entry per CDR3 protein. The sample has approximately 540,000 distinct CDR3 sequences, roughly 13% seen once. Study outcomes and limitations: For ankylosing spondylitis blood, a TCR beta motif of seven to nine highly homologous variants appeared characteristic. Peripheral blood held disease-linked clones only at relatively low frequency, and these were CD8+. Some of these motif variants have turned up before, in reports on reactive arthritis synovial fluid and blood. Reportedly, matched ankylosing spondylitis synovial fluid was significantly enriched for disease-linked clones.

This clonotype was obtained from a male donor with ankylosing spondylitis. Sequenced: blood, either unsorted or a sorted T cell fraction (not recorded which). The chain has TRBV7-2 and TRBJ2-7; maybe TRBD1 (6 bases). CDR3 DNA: TGTGCCAGCAGCTTAGTGGTACAGGGCTACGAGCAGTACTTC. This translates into CASSLVVQGYEQYF.